A selection of T cell receptor beta chains follows, all from one sample in a study of T cells after yellow fever vaccination. TCRdb recomputed calls from the 5' RACE reads with MiXCR, one row per CDR3 protein. The sample lists about 220,000 distinct CDR3 sequences, 3% to 4% occurring once. This sample comprised CD4+ T cells sorted from PBMCs, obtained 10 days after the yellow fever booster vaccination. These receptors all stem from a man aged 18 to 29 who received the YFV17D yellow fever vaccine. Each CDR3 is given with its conserved first and last residue. A D gene is named only where the DNA matches it firmly. Only part of the rows carry a size: once, few, many, or a class if the clone is expanded.

CASSLAGAIDTQYF	TGTGCCAGCAGCCTAGCGGGGGCTATAGATACGCAGTATTTT	TRBD2	many	TRBV7-9	TRBJ2-3
CASSSAPRGYTF	TGTGCCAGCAGTTCGGCGCCTCGAGGCTACACCTTC	NA	many	TRBV12-3/TRBV12-4	TRBJ1-2
CASSSGVTSGGWNEQFF	TGTGCCAGCAGTTCAGGGGTGACTAGCGGGGGGTGGAATGAGCAGTTCTTC	TRBD2	few	TRBV6-6	TRBJ2-1
CASSLRTANTEAFF	TGCGCCAGCAGCCTCCGGACAGCGAACACTGAAGCTTTCTTT	NA	many	TRBV5-1	TRBJ1-1
CASSLNGPRGADTQYF	TGCGCCAGCAGCTTGAATGGGCCCCGGGGCGCAGATACGCAGTATTTT	NA	many	TRBV5-1	TRBJ2-3
CASSQLGHNYGYTF	TGCGCCAGCAGCCAACTTGGACACAACTATGGCTACACCTTC	NA	few	TRBV4-3	TRBJ1-2
CASSSRTGNYGYTF	TGTGCCAGCAGTTCCCGGACAGGGAACTATGGCTACACCTTC	TRBD1	many	TRBV12-3/TRBV12-4	TRBJ1-2
CASRRGETQYF	TGTGCCAGCAGACGGGGGGAGACCCAGTACTTC	NA	many	TRBV7-8	TRBJ2-5
CASSWGSRTGDLPGELFF	TGCGCCAGCAGCTGGGGTTCCCGGACAGGTGACTTACCCGGGGAGCTGTTTTTT	TRBD1	many	TRBV5-1	TRBJ2-2
CASSLRGSGGALSGTQYF	TGTGCCAGCAGCTTGAGGGGAAGCGGGGGGGCTTTATCGGGTACGCAGTATTTT	TRBD2	NA	TRBV7-8	TRBJ2-3
CASSGEAKNIQYF	TGTGCCAGTTCAGGGGAGGCCAAAAACATTCAGTACTTC	NA	few	TRBV28	TRBJ2-4
CASSLTASSYNEQFF	TGTGCCAGCAGCCTGACAGCCAGCTCCTACAATGAGCAGTTCTTC	NA	few	TRBV5-4	TRBJ2-1
CASSQDPRVREETQYF	TGTGCCAGCAGCCAAGATCCTCGGGTGCGGGAAGAGACCCAGTACTTC	NA	medium-sized	TRBV3-1	TRBJ2-5
CASSFQPTSPLHF	TGTGCCAGCAGCTTCCAACCAACCTCACCCCTCCACTTT	NA	NA	TRBV7-3	TRBJ1-6
CASSVDGGTPYGYTF	TGTGCCAGCAGCGTAGATGGTGGGACACCTTATGGCTACACCTTC	NA	many	TRBV7-3	TRBJ1-2
CAYGPRDQETQYF	TGTGCCTACGGCCCCCGGGACCAAGAGACCCAGTACTTC	NA	many	TRBV30	TRBJ2-5
CASTLDRNTEAFF	TGTGCCAGCACCCTGGACAGGAACACTGAAGCTTTCTTT	NA	NA	TRBV12-3/TRBV12-4	TRBJ1-1
CASSFTGGSTGELFF	TGTGCCAGCAGCTTTACAGGGGGCAGCACCGGGGAGCTGTTTTTT	TRBD1	NA	TRBV7-9	TRBJ2-2
CASSQELGVGNEQFF	TGTGCCAGCAGCCAAGAGTTGGGGGTAGGTAATGAGCAGTTCTTC	NA	many	TRBV4-2	TRBJ2-1
CASSIVRSGELFF	TGTGCCAGTAGTATAGTGCGCAGCGGGGAGCTGTTTTTT	NA	few	TRBV19	TRBJ2-2
CASSLSGVGNQPQHF	TGTGCCAGCAGCCTTTCGGGTGTGGGCAATCAGCCCCAGCATTTT	NA	NA	TRBV7-2	TRBJ1-5
CATVLDAGQGFSSPSYGYTF	TGTGCCACCGTTCTCGACGCGGGACAGGGTTTTTCGAGCCCCAGCTATGGCTACACCTTC	TRBD1	NA	TRBV6-5	TRBJ1-2
CATSRGQLNTGELFF	TGTGCCACCAGCAGAGGACAGCTGAACACCGGGGAGCTGTTTTTT	NA	many	TRBV15	TRBJ2-2
CSASTPGTGSHHEQFF	TGCAGTGCTAGCACTCCCGGGACAGGCTCGCATCATGAGCAGTTCTTC	TRBD1	many	TRBV20-1	TRBJ2-1
CATSDVGGGVETQYF	TGTGCCACCAGTGACGTTGGGGGAGGCGTGGAGACCCAGTACTTC	NA	few	TRBV24-1	TRBJ2-5
CASSLGRASNNEQFF	TGTGCCAGCAGCCTCGGCAGGGCTTCTAACAATGAGCAGTTCTTC	NA	many	TRBV7-8	TRBJ2-1
CASSLGNAGEAGELFF	TGCGCCAGCAGCCTAGGAAACGCAGGGGAGGCCGGGGAGCTGTTTTTT	NA	NA	TRBV4-3	TRBJ2-2
CASSFRSGESAETQYF	TGTGCCAGCAGCTTCCGTAGCGGGGAGTCCGCGGAGACCCAGTACTTC	TRBD2	many	TRBV7-6	TRBJ2-5
CSVRTSPSSYNEQFF	TGCAGTGTCAGGACTAGCCCGAGCTCCTACAATGAGCAGTTCTTC	TRBD2	many	TRBV20-1	TRBJ2-1
CASCGEQGAYEQYF	TGTGCCAGCTGCGGGGAACAGGGGGCCTACGAGCAGTACTTC	TRBD1	NA	TRBV6-1	TRBJ2-7
CASSDLTGASSPLHF	TGTGCCAGCAGCGACCTCACGGGGGCTAGTTCACCCCTCCACTTT	NA	few	TRBV6-6	TRBJ1-6
CASRRTGLPNTIYF	TGTGCCAGCAGGAGGACAGGGCTGCCAAACACCATATATTTT	TRBD1	many	TRBV12-3/TRBV12-4	TRBJ1-3
CASSLSAVPQYF	TGTGCCAGCAGCTTGTCAGCGGTCCCGCAGTATTTT	NA	NA	TRBV7-2	TRBJ2-3
CSAGPSGGPQETQYF	TGCAGTGCTGGCCCTAGCGGGGGCCCCCAAGAGACCCAGTACTTC	TRBD2	many	TRBV20-1	TRBJ2-5
CASRAGQGGYGYTF	TGTGCCAGCAGAGCCGGACAGGGAGGCTATGGCTACACCTTC	TRBD1	few	TRBV12-3/TRBV12-4	TRBJ1-2
CASSEPGVLSAYEQYF	TGCGCCAGCAGCGAGCCTGGGGTCCTTAGTGCCTACGAGCAGTACTTC	NA	few	TRBV5-1	TRBJ2-7